One TCR beta chain is described in this entry. Its specificity is not known. The PCR contained 60 Vbeta and 13 Jbeta primers. The protocol was immunoSEQ multiplex PCR, while the TCRdb copy is restricted to in-frame clones and leaves out a portion. The profile shows some 190,000 clones, roughly 80% of them singletons. This sample was included in a study of cytomegalovirus exposure and HLA in healthy donors. Study-level background: As released early, the data held 65 million to 90 million unique TCRs from HLA-typed donors.

Regarding the study as a whole: The presence/absence work took it that sequencing depth was about the same across donors.

The sequenced sample consisted of PBMCs. The TCR was taken from a female donor in good health and CMV-seronegative.

The CDR3 coding sequence is TGTGCCAGCAGTGCGAGCGGGGGCTACGAGCAGTACTTC. Translation: CASSASGGYEQYF. J is TRBJ2-7 and V is TRBV6-6, with 8 bases that match TRBD2. In germline, CDR1 is MNHNY, CDR2 SVGAGI (reference sequence). The V segment lost 5 bases and the J segment 3 bases; nucleotides outside the gene matches: 3. This CDR3 contains 13 residues.